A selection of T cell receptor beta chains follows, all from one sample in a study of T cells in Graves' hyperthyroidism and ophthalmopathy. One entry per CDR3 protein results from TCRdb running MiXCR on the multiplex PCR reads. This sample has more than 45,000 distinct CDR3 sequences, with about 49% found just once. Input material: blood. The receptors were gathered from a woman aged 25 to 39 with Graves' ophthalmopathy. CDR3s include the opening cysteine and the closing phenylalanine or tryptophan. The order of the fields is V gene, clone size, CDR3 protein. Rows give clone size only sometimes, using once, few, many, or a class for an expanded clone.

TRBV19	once	CASGHSGTSRYEQYFGPGEKLSF
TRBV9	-	CASSVVSSGAREKLFF
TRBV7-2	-	CASSRTGGTGELFF
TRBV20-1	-	CSARARETANTEAFF
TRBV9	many	CASSMGQITGELFF
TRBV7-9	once	CASSPSPGVEETQYF
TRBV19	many	CASSIGQGNNQPQHF
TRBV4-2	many	CASSQVGLEQTYEQYF
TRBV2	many	CASVRQGAGTEAFF
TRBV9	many	CASSVALATSTDTQYF
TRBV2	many	CASRRDSGNTIYF
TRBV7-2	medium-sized	CASSLRMNTEAFF
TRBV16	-	CVSSRMGATGELFF
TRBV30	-	CAWRLPNTEAFF
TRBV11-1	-	CASSSTGGAYAF
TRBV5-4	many	CASSLGTGDFGYTF
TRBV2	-	CASSEARASGYEQYF
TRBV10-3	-	CAIRKGGSTGETQYF
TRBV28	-	CASSLGGANYGYTF
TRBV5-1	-	CASYSFAGYEQYF
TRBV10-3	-	CGIRPPYNEQFF
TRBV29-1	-	CSLDPNQPQHF
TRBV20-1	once	CSASPSAGALSYGYTF